There are a few counts of the clone carrying this T cell receptor (beta chain). A sample-barcoded 5' primer and a J-beta primer mix were used in a second PCR of roughly 6 to 12 cycles. TCRdb reanalysed the 5' RACE reads using MiXCR and keeps one entry per CDR3 protein. This table has about 640,000 distinct CDR3 sequences, about 54% appearing once. CDR3 length equals 16 residues. The germline CDR1 and CDR2 sequences are LGHNT and FRNRAP. Germline trimming cut 6 bases from V and 3 bases from J; bases unmatched to any gene: 12. This sample was included in a study of blood T cells in healthy people across ages.

Sequenced sample: blood. This sequence was found in a man in his fifties or sixties in good health. This sequence joins TRBV12-5 and TRBJ2-7; 9 positions match TRBD1. CDR3 nucleotide sequence: TGTGCTAGTGGCTCCGCGGGGGACAGGGTACTCTACGAGCAGTACTTC. Amino acid sequence: CASGSAGDRVLYEQYF.